This paragraph reports one T cell receptor beta chain. This entry comes from a study of blood T cell repertoires in COVID-19. Sequenced by immunoSEQ multiplex PCR; TCRdb stores in-frame clones only, minus some. The sample has roughly 100,000 clones, approximately 89% seen once. The CDR3 covers 16 residues. Germline V gene lookup returns CDR1 LGHNA and CDR2 YNFKEQ. Between the trimmed V and J ends, which lost 4 bases and 6 bases, there was a span of 19 bases. This chain uses TRBV4-2 with TRBJ2-1, with D maybe TRBD2 (6 bases). Source material: peripheral blood. This TCR was recovered from a human donor in a cohort sampled during active COVID-19. For the CDR3, the DNA is TGTGCCAGCAGCCTCGTTGGGCGGGGAAGTTTCAATGAGCAGTTCTTC. The encoded protein is CASSLVGRGSFNEQFF.